This TCR beta chain was captured by sequencing in a study of blood T cell repertoires in COVID-19. Across the whole study: Samples taken during acute and convalescent COVID-19 were collected in the United States, Italy and Spain. The analysed material was cDNA or gDNA that came from T cells, B-cell-depleted T cells, or PBMCs.

Original methodology: Amplified reference gene primers provided the basis for estimating nucleated cell counts. The assay was immunoSEQ multiplex PCR, and TCRdb's table has in-frame clones only and misses some. That table furnishes V, J and clone size, whereas the DNA furnished D and trimming. This table has some 150,000 clones, less than 90% appearing once. This clonotype originated in a human donor in a cohort sampled during active COVID-19. Source material: peripheral blood.

CDR3 sequence: CASSLRDRGTEAFF. The DNA for the CDR3 is TGTGCCAGCAGCCTCCGGGACAGGGGGACTGAAGCTTTCTTT. This rearrangement joins TRBV5-4 to TRBJ1-1; 11 nucleotides match TRBD1. This CDR3 region has 14 residues. The V segment lost 4 bases and the J segment 5 bases; nucleotides outside the gene matches: 4. Germline V gene lookup returns CDR1 SGHNT and CDR2 YYREEE (reference sequence).